This T cell receptor (beta chain) was sequenced for a study of regulatory T cells in long-lasting Graves disease. V lost 4 bases to trimming and J lost 8 bases, with 11 bases between them. There are 13 residues in the CDR3. The germline CDR1 and CDR2 sequences are LNHDA and SQIVND (reference sequence). Construction of the TCR beta libraries employed iRepertoire HTBI primers in conjunction with Arm-PCR of CDR3 regions. TCRdb passed the multiplex PCR reads through MiXCR, listing each CDR3 protein once. The table has about 440,000 distinct CDR3 sequences, 16% seen once. Time point here: newly diagnosed GD, antithyroid drugs for less than 3 months. TCR sequences were obtained from RNA taken from PBMCs. Another study also made use of these data, one on T cells in Graves' hyperthyroidism and ophthalmopathy. That source adds: Participants, patients aged 18 to 65, had newly diagnosed hyperthyroidism with a duration under 2 months. The blood repertoire included most of the expanded thyroid clonotypes above 0.001.

The sequence came from a woman aged 30 to 39 with Graves disease. The chain recombines TRBV19 with TRBJ1-4; the D is unclear. The material sequenced was peripheral blood mononuclear cells (PBMCs), taken at new diagnosis, from a patient treated with antithyroid drugs. The CDR3 region has the DNA TGTGCCAGTAGTAGAGACTTGGACGAAAAACTGTTTTTT. This gives the protein CASSRDLDEKLFF. Full variable domain (rest looked up from reference TRBV19 and TRBJ1-4): DGGITQSPKYLFRKEGQNVTLSCEQNLNHDAMYWYRQDPGQGLRLIYYSQIVNDFQKGDIAEGYSVSREKKESFPLTVTSAQKNPTAFYLCASSRDLDEKLFFGSGTQLSVL.